The 17 T cell receptor beta chains given below trace back to one sample, sequenced in a study of T cell repertoires in cytomegalovirus infection. TCRdb itself ran the reads through MiXCR, one entry per CDR3 protein. The sample comprises about 490,000 distinct CDR3 sequences, more than 25% of which are singletons, and around 14% rests with the top ten. Sequenced material: PBMCs. The receptors stem from a human donor in good health (CMV status not recorded). Some clones in this sample may be carry-over from other donors' samples.

This rearrangement joins TRBV6-2 or TRBV6-3 to TRBJ2-1; 9 positions agree with TRBD2. Germline trimming cut 6 bases from V and 6 bases from J; bases unmatched to any gene: 9. Germline V lookup: CDR1 MNHEY, CDR2 SVGEGT. The CDR3 runs 15 residues. Here the CDR3 DNA reads TGTGCCAGCAGATCCGCCGGGACTAGCATCAATGAGCAGTTCTTC. This encodes CASRSAGTSINEQFF.

The gene calls are TRBV20-1 and TRBJ2-2; 7 bases fit TRBD1. The germline gives CDR1 DFQATT, CDR2 SNEGSKA (reference sequence). This CDR3 has 14 amino acids. Germline trimming cut 6 bases from V and 2 bases from J; bases unmatched to any gene: 6. CDR3 sequence (DNA): TGCAGTGCAGGGGGACAGTTCAACACCGGGGAGCTGTTTTTT. The encoded protein is CSAGGQFNTGELFF.

This clonotype came up a few times. The chain has TRBV5-4 and TRBJ1-2; no firm D call. Germline CDR1 SGHNT, CDR2 YYREEE (reference sequence). Between the trimmed V and J ends, which lost 0 bases and 6 bases, there was a span of 6 bases. The CDR3 is made up of 12 amino acids. CDR3 bases: TGTGCCAGCAGCTTGGCTCAGGATGGCTACACCTTC. Residues: CASSLAQDGYTF.

This clonotype was detected only a few times. The J gene is TRBJ1-4, the V gene TRBV5-4; TRBD1 matches 8 bases. Per germline, CDR1 SGHNT and CDR2 YYREEE (reference sequence). Trimming removed 4 bases from V and 8 bases from J; junction bases left unmatched: 7. The CDR3 runs to 14 residues. CDR3 protein: CASSRDRIEEKLFF. CDR3 nucleotides: TGTGCCAGCAGCCGGGACAGGATTGAGGAAAAACTGTTTTTT.

This clonotype was recorded a few times. The chain recombines TRBV24-1 with TRBJ2-3; tentative D call: TRBD1 (6 bases). The germline V gene encodes CDR1 KGHDR and CDR2 SFDVKD. The length of the CDR3 is 15 residues. The V end was cut by 0 bases, the J end by 4 bases, with 10 bases between. CDR3 loop: CATSDLGQGPDTQYF. Here the CDR3 DNA reads TGTGCCACCAGTGATTTGGGGCAGGGGCCAGATACGCAGTATTTT.

The chain recombines TRBV6-2 or TRBV6-3 with TRBJ1-2; 8 nucleotides align to TRBD1. This CDR3 has 15 amino acids. The germline V gene encodes CDR1 MNHEY and CDR2 SVGEGT. The J segment lost 8 bases and the V segment lost 7 bases, leaving 15 bases of the junction unmatched. The CDR3 loop is CASTLTRDRLGGYTF. DNA for the CDR3: TGTGCCAGCACCCTTACCCGGGACAGGCTTGGCGGCTACACCTTC.

Only a few counts were recorded for this clonotype. The chain links TRBV6-5 to TRBJ2-7; 13 bases fit TRBD2. Trimming at V came to 6 bases and at J to 5 bases, leaving 7 bases not matched to a gene. Germline V gene lookup returns CDR1 MNHEY and CDR2 SVGAGI. The CDR3 spans 15 residues. Written as DNA, the CDR3 is TGTGCCAGCAGGCTACTAGCGGGAGGGGGCGACGAGCAGTACTTC. This encodes CASRLLAGGGDEQYF.

This clonotype has only one observation. The chain joins TRBV7-9 to TRBJ1-1; D call uncertain. The germline gives CDR1 SEHNR, CDR2 FQNEAQ (reference sequence). The CDR3 contains 14 residues. V lost 3 bases, J lost 1 base, and 9 bases lay in between. CDR3 loop: CASSFVNSNTEAFF. CDR3 bases: TGTGCCAGCAGCTTCGTTAATTCGAACACTGAAGCTTTCTTT.

The sample holds a few counts of this clonotype. The gene calls are TRBV29-1 and TRBJ1-2; unclear D gene. The V and J ends lost 0 bases and 14 bases respectively, with 10 bases between them. This CDR3 region has 10 residues. Per the germline V gene, CDR1 is SQVTM and CDR2 is ANQGSEA. The CDR3 reads CSVEDRRITF. CDR3 in DNA: TGCAGCGTTGAAGATCGAAGAATAACCTTC.

The rearrangement joins TRBV6-2 or TRBV6-3 to TRBJ2-7; 8 nucleotides align to TRBD1. The CDR3 loop spans 14 amino acids. The junction had 7 bases not matched to a gene; V was cut back by 4 bases and J by 5 bases. CDR1 and CDR2 (germline): MNHEY, SVGEGT. CDR3 DNA sequence: TGTGCCAGCAGTTCCCGACAGGGGCGGAACGAGCAGTACGTC. This encodes CASSSRQGRNEQYV.

The genes are TRBV10-3 and TRBJ2-7, with D perhaps being TRBD1 or TRBD2 (5 bases each). The germline gives CDR1 ENHRY, CDR2 SYGVKD. V was trimmed by 7 bases and J by 6 bases, leaving 19 bases between them. The CDR3 length is 14 residues. CDR3 nucleotides: TGTGCCATCACCCAGACTGGGGCTAGCAGCGAGCAGTACTTC. Its protein product is CAITQTGASSEQYF.

The table lists this clonotype with a few counts. In DNA, the CDR3 is TGTGCCAGCAGTTCGCCACGGGGGGTCGGCTCCTACGAGCAGTACTTC. This codes for CASSSPRGVGSYEQYF. This chain uses TRBV28 with TRBJ2-7, with TRBD2 matching 7 bases. CDR1 is MDHEN and CDR2 is SYDVKM in the germline V gene. The CDR3 runs 16 residues. V lost 4 bases, J lost 0 bases, and 9 bases stayed unmatched. Combining the CDR3 with reference TRBV28 and TRBJ2-7 gives the whole variable domain DVKVTQSSRYLVKRTGEKVFLECVQDMDHENMFWYRQDPGLGLRLIYFSYDVKMKEKGDIPEGYSVSREKKERFSLILESASTNQTSMYLCASSSPRGVGSYEQYFGPGTRLTVT.

The rearrangement links TRBV20-1 to TRBJ2-1; 8 bases line up with TRBD2. CDR1 and CDR2 from the germline V gene are DFQATT and SNEGSKA (reference sequence). Trimming removed 3 bases from V and 4 bases from J; junction bases left unmatched: 5. This CDR3 has 14 residues. The CDR3 DNA is TGCAGTGCTAGTCTTAGCGGGATTTACAATGAGCAGTTCTTC. It is translated as CSASLSGIYNEQFF.

This clonotype was seen a handful of times. The chain employs TRBV28 and TRBJ1-3; 8 nucleotides agree with TRBD1. CDR1 is MDHEN and CDR2 is SYDVKM in the germline V gene. V lost 6 bases and J lost 0; bases outside the gene matches: 4. This CDR3 spans 15 amino acids. This CDR3 is CASSHRGGSGNTIYF. CDR3 bases: TGTGCCAGCAGCCACAGGGGGGGCTCTGGAAACACCATATATTTT.

The chain couples TRBV29-1 to TRBJ2-1, with a tentative D call TRBD2 (5 bases). The CDR3 sequence is 16 residues long. V lost 7 bases and J 0 bases, leaving 19 bases between the germline ends. Germline CDR1 is SQVTM and CDR2 is ANQGSEA. The CDR3 here is CSGCSGSGISYNEQFF. The DNA for the CDR3 is TGCAGCGGTTGTTCGGGTTCCGGGATCTCCTACAATGAGCAGTTCTTC.

The sample holds a few counts of this clonotype. A read error may be the cause here, since a much bigger clone is one base away. The chain carries TRBV7-9 and TRBJ2-1; D is undetermined. Germline CDR1 and CDR2: SEHNR and FQNEAQ (reference sequence). The germline V and J ends were trimmed by 5 bases and 3 bases, with 2 bases remaining between them. The CDR3 is made up of 11 amino acids. The CDR3 spells CASSNYNEQFF. DNA for the CDR3: TGTGCCAGCAGCAACTACAATGAGCAGTTCTTC.

The chain employs TRBV20-1 and TRBJ2-3; D call uncertain. The germline V gene has CDR1 DFQATT and CDR2 SNEGSKA (reference sequence). The CDR3 extends over 10 amino acids. Trimming took off 3 bases at V and 7 bases at J, with 5 bases between the two ends. The CDR3 sequence: CSASRYTQYF. The CDR3 DNA sequence: TGCAGTGCTAGCCGGTATACGCAGTATTTT.